This T cell receptor (beta chain) comes out of a study of shared clonotypes between healthy human individuals. Whole-study findings and limits: Clonotype sharing among donors was thought likely to change with sequencing depth.

The CDR3 loop spans 15 amino acids. V was clipped by 5 bases and J by 2 bases, with 15 bases between them. From germline, CDR1 is SEHNR and CDR2 FQNEAQ (reference sequence). The table came from immunoSEQ multiplex PCR; TCRdb's copy has only in-frame clones and leaves some out. The sample consists of roughly 1 million clones, 75% to 85% of them appearing once. This clone was counted ten times or more. What it binds is unknown. The chain couples TRBV7-9 to TRBJ1-2; the D gene is possibly TRBD1 (5 bases). The sequence derives from a man aged 18 to 29 in good health. Some clones in this sample may be carry-over from other donors' samples. Specimen: memory CD4+ T cells from PBMCs. Subset described: CD45RA-negative fraction. The CDR3 DNA reads as TGTGCCAGCAGCCCGGACAACGGGGCAAACTATGGCTACACCTTC. Translated: CASSPDNGANYGYTF.